The T cell receptor (beta chain) described here comes from a study of neurological immune-mediated disorders. General observations from the study: No CDR3 amino acid sequences were shared by expanded clones across subjects, suggesting private repertoires in all groups.

Unsorted libraries were prepared from 2 million PBMCs held at -80 C. Notes on this clonotype: Its specificity is not known.

This CDR3 spans 11 amino acids. J lost 7 bases, V lost 6 bases, and 6 bases had no gene match. The germline V gene encodes CDR1 SQVTM and CDR2 ANQGSEA. 5'RACE with 10-nucleotide random UMIs produced the cDNA. TCRdb fed the 5' RACE reads into MiXCR, producing one record per CDR3 protein. The sample yields about 55,000 distinct CDR3 sequences, approximately 4.1% seen once. The TCR was taken from a man aged 45-60 years with multiple sclerosis. Sequenced input: PBMCs. The chain employs TRBV29-1 and TRBJ2-7, with 7 nucleotides matching TRBD1. CDR3 coding DNA: TGCAGCGTCCTGACAGGGAAGGAGCAGTACTTC. It specifies CSVLTGKEQYF.